Presented here are 8 T cell receptor beta chains from one specimen sequenced in a study of blood T cell repertoires in COVID-19. The method was immunoSEQ multiplex PCR; TCRdb's version includes in-frame clones alone and lacks a portion of them. This table has some 150,000 clones, 80% to 90% appearing once. Sequencing was done on a sample of peripheral blood. All receptors derive from a woman aged 35 to 49 with acute or convalescent COVID-19.

Only one count was recorded for this clone. The chain uses TRBV9 and TRBJ2-7; weak D call: TRBD1 (5 bases). The CDR3 runs to 15 residues. V gave up 6 bases and J gave up 2 bases, with 18 bases separating them. Per germline, CDR1 SGDLS and CDR2 YYNGEE. CDR3 region: CASNAYDSAAYEQYF. CDR3 in DNA: TGTGCCAGCAACGCCTACGACAGCGCTGCCTACGAGCAGTACTTC.

This rearrangement joins TRBV18 to TRBJ2-1, with TRBD1 identical over 9 bases. The CDR3 covers 16 residues. From germline, CDR1 is KGHSH and CDR2 LQKENI. The ends lost 4 bases at V and 5 bases at J; junction bases unmatched: 9. This CDR3 reads CASSQGTGPYNNEQFF. CDR3 sequence (DNA): TGTGCCAGCTCACAAGGGACAGGGCCTTATAACAATGAGCAGTTCTTC.

The chain uses TRBV11-3 and TRBJ2-5, with D perhaps matching TRBD2 (5 bases). The V gene's germline CDR1 is SGHNT and CDR2 YENEEA. This CDR3 contains 16 residues. Trimming shortened V by 0 bases and J by 4 bases, and 15 bases separated the two germline ends. The CDR3 nucleotides are TGTGCCAGCAGCTTAGAGGGGTACGGAGGCCGAGAGACCCAGTACTTC. Translating it yields CASSLEGYGGRETQYF.

This clone was observed a handful of times. The J gene is TRBJ1-4, the V gene TRBV6-1, with 7 nucleotides matching TRBD1. This CDR3 comprises 15 residues. CDR1 and CDR2 (germline): MNHNS, SASEGT. Trimming cost V 2 bases and J 4 bases; bases outside gene matches: 4. The CDR3 nucleotides read TGTGCCAGCAGTGAACGAGGGGGCGGTAATGAAAAACTGTTTTTT. Translated, it gives CASSERGGGNEKLFF.

The CDR3 is CATSEARSSYNEQFF. Written as DNA, the CDR3 is TGTGCCACCAGTGAAGCGCGCAGCTCCTACAATGAGCAGTTCTTC. The chain carries TRBV24-1 and TRBJ2-1; no firm D call. Per germline, CDR1 KGHDR and CDR2 SFDVKD. There are 15 residues in the CDR3. The ends were cut back, 4 bases at V and 0 bases at J, with 9 bases in the middle.

This chain uses TRBV3-1 (or the pseudogene TRBV3-2) with TRBJ1-4, with a weak D call TRBD1 (6 bases). Deletions cut 4 bases from V and 7 bases from J, with 16 bases between. Germline lookup yields CDR1 LGHDT and CDR2 YNNKEL (reference sequence). The CDR3 spans 15 residues. CDR3 loop: CASSPVRGAGEKLFF. In DNA, the CDR3 is TGTGCCAGCAGCCCTGTCAGGGGCGCAGGTGAAAAACTGTTTTTT.

The chain employs TRBV5-1 and TRBJ2-7; 9 bases map to TRBD1. The CDR3 length is 18 residues. Germline assignment: CDR1 SGHRS and CDR2 YFSETQ. Germline trimming cut 0 bases from V and 4 bases from J; bases unmatched to any gene: 14. The CDR3 sequence: CASSLAPRDRANRYEQYF. The CDR3 DNA reads TGCGCCAGCAGCTTGGCGCCCCGGGACAGGGCCAATAGGTACGAGCAGTACTTC.

The rearrangement uses TRBV5-1 and TRBJ1-3; 7 bases agree with TRBD1. This CDR3 contains 15 residues. The trim removed 0 bases at V and 3 bases at J, leaving 3 bases unmatched. Per germline, CDR1 SGHRS and CDR2 YFSETQ. CDR3: CASSLGDRVGNTIYF. CDR3 bases: TGCGCCAGCAGCTTGGGCGACAGGGTTGGAAACACCATATATTTT.